These 8 T cell receptor beta chains were all obtained from the same sample, sequenced in a study of blood T cell repertoires in COVID-19. TCRdb's copy holds only in-frame clones and misses some; the assay was immunoSEQ multiplex PCR. The table lists about 130,000 clones, around 83% of them singletons. Sequencing was done on a sample of PBMCs or T cells enriched from blood (not recorded which). The source of these receptors is a man younger than 45 who had recovered from COVID-19.

This clone was observed a handful of times. This sequence joins TRBV9 and TRBJ2-2; no clear D. Germline-derived CDR1 and CDR2 are SGDLS and YYNGEE. With 4 bases removed from V and 0 bases from J, the gap between germline ends came to 4 bases. This CDR3 is 13 amino acids long. CDR3 residues: CASSITNTGELFF. CDR3 sequence (DNA): TGTGCCAGCAGCATCACGAACACCGGGGAGCTGTTTTTT.

This clone was seen a single time. The chain recombines TRBV19 with TRBJ2-7, with 8 nucleotides matching TRBD1. V was clipped by 4 bases and J by 3 bases; unmatched bases: 11. This CDR3 has 16 amino acids. Germline CDR1 is LNHDA and CDR2 is SQIVND (reference sequence). CDR3 sequence reads: CASSKWTGSRGYEQYF. CDR3 nucleotide sequence: TGTGCCAGTAGTAAATGGACAGGGAGTCGGGGCTACGAGCAGTACTTC. Full variable domain (remainder filled in from reference TRBV19 and TRBJ2-7): DGGITQSPKYLFRKEGQNVTLSCEQNLNHDAMYWYRQDPGQGLRLIYYSQIVNDFQKGDIAEGYSVSREKKESFPLTVTSAQKNPTAFYLCASSKWTGSRGYEQYFGPGTRLTVT.

The chain joins TRBV10-2 to TRBJ2-3; 9 nucleotides align to TRBD2. V lost 4 bases to trimming and J lost 3 bases; unmatched junction nucleotides: 2. CDR3 length equals 14 residues. Germline V CDR1 and CDR2: WSHSY, SAAADI. CDR3 in DNA: TGCGCCAGCAGTGCCAGCGGGAGGACAGATACGCAGTATTTT. This translates into CASSASGRTDTQYF.

The chain combines TRBV5-8 with TRBJ2-1, with TRBD1 identical over 11 bases. Trimming at V came to 4 bases and at J to 6 bases, leaving 6 bases not matched to a gene. This CDR3 region has 15 residues. In germline, CDR1 is SGHTS, CDR2 YDEGEE. In DNA form, the CDR3 reads TGTGCCAGCAGCCACCCGGGACAGGGGGTCAATGAGCAGTTCTTC. The encoded protein is CASSHPGQGVNEQFF.

V usage is TRBV5-1 and J usage is TRBJ2-7; TRBD2 aligns across 12 bases. Looked up from germline, CDR1 is SGHRS and CDR2 is YFSETQ. This CDR3 is built from 16 residues. The junction had 8 bases not matched to a gene; V was cut back by 4 bases and J by 3 bases. CDR3 sequence reads: CASSQALAGGDYEQYF. The CDR3 nucleotides are TGCGCCAGCAGCCAAGCACTAGCGGGAGGTGACTACGAGCAGTACTTC.

The gene calls are TRBV15 and TRBJ2-3, with 7 bases aligning to TRBD2. Germline-derived CDR1 and CDR2 are LNHNV and YYDKDF (reference sequence). V was clipped by 0 bases and J by 9 bases; unmatched bases: 6. The CDR3 totals 14 residues. The CDR3 nucleotides are TGTGCCACCAGCAGAGATGGGAGGGAAAGCACGCAGTATTTT. It specifies CATSRDGRESTQYF.

The genes are TRBV7-9 and TRBJ2-1; D is perhaps TRBD1 (6 bases). Per germline, CDR1 SEHNR and CDR2 FQNEAQ (reference sequence). The CDR3 runs 13 residues. The V end lost 1 base, the J end lost 6 bases, and 7 bases lay between the germline ends. CDR3 sequence: CASSLVGGNEQFF. CDR3 DNA: TGTGCCAGCAGCTTAGTAGGGGGCAATGAGCAGTTCTTC.

This sequence joins TRBV7-2 and TRBJ2-2; D gene uncertain. Trimming took 2 bases from V and 1 from J, leaving 2 bases between them. CDR1 and CDR2 (germline): SGHTA, FQGNSA. The length of the CDR3 is 13 residues. The CDR3 spells CASSLLNTGELFF. DNA for the CDR3: TGTGCCAGCAGCTTACTGAACACCGGGGAGCTGTTTTTT.